The clone carrying this TCR beta chain was observed a few times. The antigen remains unidentified. Germline is not matched at one junction end, which may reflect a read error. Germline lookup yields CDR1 KGHSH and CDR2 LQKENI. There are 18 residues in the CDR3. TCRdb ran MiXCR on the RACE reads and lists one entry per CDR3 protein. The data show tens of thousands of distinct CDR3 sequences, over 9.5% seen once. The entry originates in a study of human T cells and chemical hapten exposure. Study information: A mostly female patient group had alopecia areata, totalis or universalis.

Time point given: patch test 2, 6 weeks after DPC sensitization. Stated treatment: therapeutic diphenylcyclopropenone sensitization with weekly scalp DPC. The drawing of blood occurred before each patch test was applied. General study results and limits: DPC sensitization left the count of TCRs above 1 in 1000 unchanged.

The starting material was whole blood, obtained in connection with sensitization to the hapten diphenylcyclopropenone (DPC). The origin of this receptor is a woman between 50 and 59 years old with alopecia areata. Some clones in this sample may be carry-over from other donors' samples. The J gene is TRBJ2-1, the V gene TRBV18; 15 positions agree with TRBD2. In nucleotides, the CDR3 is TGTGCCAGCTCCCCACTTCCCCGGACTAGCGGGAGGGGGTATGAGCAGTTCTTC. As protein: CASSPLPRTSGRGYEQFF.